A single sample gave rise to the 19 T cell receptor beta chains below, sequenced in a study of response to subunit inactivated influenza vaccine. TCRdb analysed the RT-PCR reads with MiXCR anew, one entry per CDR3 protein. The sample contains under 550,000 distinct CDR3 sequences, about 7.6% of which appear only once. Sample: PBMCs from blood, taken around 25 months after vaccination. The origin of the receptors is a man between 50 and 69 years old who received an inactivated influenza vaccine.

This clonotype has ten or more counts. The chain uses TRBV10-3 and TRBJ2-6; 9 nucleotides align to TRBD1. CDR1 and CDR2 from the germline V gene are ENHRY and SYGVKD. The CDR3 consists of 17 residues. The junction had 5 bases not matched to a gene; V was cut back by 4 bases and J by 1 base. CDR3 sequence: CAISGGQGPSGANVLTF. CDR3 coding DNA: TGTGCCATCAGTGGGGGACAGGGACCATCTGGGGCCAACGTCCTGACTTTC.

This clonotype was found a few times. DNA of the CDR3: TGCGCCAGCAGCCAAGCCAATATCGCGGGAGAGGCCTACGAGCAGTACTTC. It codes for CASSQANIAGEAYEQYF. This chain connects TRBV4-3 to TRBJ2-7; TRBD2 aligns across 7 bases. The CDR3 runs to 17 residues. After removal of 1 base from V and 2 bases from J, the junction contained 11 bases not matched to a gene. Germline CDR1 reads LGHNA; CDR2 reads YSLEER.

The rearrangement uses TRBV12-3 or TRBV12-4 and TRBJ1-1, with 7 nucleotides matching TRBD1. The CDR3 runs to 14 residues. V trimming: 10 bases; J trimming: 1 base; junction bases outside the gene matches: 9. The CDR3 loop reads CATLGDRWNTEAFF. Written as DNA, the CDR3 is TGTGCCACCCTGGGGGACAGATGGAACACTGAAGCTTTCTTT.

This clonotype was picked up many times. The chain is built from TRBV9 and TRBJ2-1; TRBD2 agrees at 10 bases. J was trimmed by 2 bases and V by 6 bases; bases with no gene match: 5. The germline V gene has CDR1 SGDLS and CDR2 YYNGEE. The CDR3 sequence is 15 residues long. CDR3 sequence: CASNKREGPYNEQFF. In DNA, the CDR3 is TGTGCCAGCAACAAGCGGGAGGGACCCTACAATGAGCAGTTCTTC. The entire variable domain, with the rest obtained from reference TRBV9 and TRBJ2-1, is as follows: DSGVTQTPKHLITATGQRVTLRCSPRSGDLSVYWYQQSLDQGLQFLIQYYNGEERAKGNILERFSAQQFPDLHSELNLSSLELGDSALYFCASNKREGPYNEQFFGPGTRLTVL.

V is TRBV15 and J is TRBJ1-1; no reliable D call. CDR3 length: 15 amino acids. With 1 base removed from V and 5 bases from J, the gap between germline ends came to 14 bases. CDR1 is LNHNV, CDR2 YYDKDF, per germline (reference sequence). CDR3 DNA sequence: TGTGCCACCAGCAGAGGTGATGGAGTTAGGACTGAAGCTTTCTTT. Translated: CATSRGDGVRTEAFF.

This clonotype was seen at least ten times. V and J are TRBV18 and TRBJ2-1, with 9 bases that match TRBD2. The CDR3 extends over 16 amino acids. V dropped 0 bases and J dropped 8; count of bases not matched to a gene: 8. Germline assignment: CDR1 KGHSH and CDR2 LQKENI. CDR3 nucleotides: TGTGCCAGCTCACCACCCCTAGCGGGAATTGAGGATGAGCAGTTCTTC. This codes for CASSPPLAGIEDEQFF.

The chain's CDR3 is CASSSQGGDEQFF. CDR3 in DNA: TGCGCCAGCAGTTCCCAGGGCGGCGATGAGCAGTTCTTC. The J gene is TRBJ2-1, the V gene TRBV5-1; D might be TRBD1 (5 bases). This CDR3 is 13 amino acids long. Germline V gene data show CDR1 as SGHRS and CDR2 as YFSETQ. V lost 5 bases and J lost 8, with 14 bases in between. Combining the CDR3 with reference TRBV5-1 and TRBJ2-1 gives the whole variable domain KAGVTQTPRYLIKTRGQQVTLSCSPISGHRSVSWYQQTPGQGLQFLFEYFSETQRNKGNFPGRFSGRQFSNSRSEMNVSTLELGDSALYLCASSSQGGDEQFFGPGTRLTVL.

This clonotype was counted only a few times. V and J are TRBV7-9 and TRBJ2-1; 10 positions agree with TRBD2. Germline V gene sequence: CDR1 SEHNR, CDR2 FQNEAQ (reference sequence). The CDR3 has 16 amino acids. V shed 5 bases and J 4 bases; nucleotides not matched to a gene: 8. As DNA, the CDR3 is TGTGCCAGCAGCGGCAAGGTGACTAGCGGGTACAATGAGCAGTTCTTC. Its translation is CASSGKVTSGYNEQFF. Using reference TRBV7-9 and TRBJ2-1 for the parts outside the CDR3, the full variable domain is DTGVSQNPRHKITKRGQNVTFRCDPISEHNRLYWYRQTLGQGPEFLTYFQNEAQLEKSRLLSDRFSAERPKGSFSTLEIQRTEQGDSAMYLCASSGKVTSGYNEQFFGPGTRLTVL.

This chain links TRBV6-2 or TRBV6-3 with TRBJ2-1, with TRBD1 identical over 9 bases. The J segment lost 4 bases and the V segment lost 2 bases, leaving 6 bases of the junction unmatched. The CDR3 loop spans 16 amino acids. CDR1 is MNHEY and CDR2 is SVGEGT in the germline V gene. The CDR3 region is CASSYKPGQGYNEQFF. DNA of the CDR3: TGTGCCAGCAGTTACAAACCGGGACAGGGTTACAATGAGCAGTTCTTC.

V is TRBV4-2 and J is TRBJ1-2, with 12 bases fitting TRBD1. The germline CDR1 and CDR2 sequences are LGHNA and YNFKEQ. V shed 3 bases and J 5 bases; nucleotides not matched to a gene: 4. The CDR3 consists of 15 residues. The CDR3 DNA reads TGTGCCAGCAGCCAGAGGGACAGGGGGCCATATGGCTACACCTTC. Protein sequence: CASSQRDRGPYGYTF.

Many counts were recorded for this clonotype. V gene TRBV20-1 combines with J gene TRBJ2-1; 7 bases map to TRBD1. The CDR3 length is 14 residues. Trimming at V came to 6 bases and at J to 2 bases, leaving 7 bases not matched to a gene. The germline V gene has CDR1 DFQATT and CDR2 SNEGSKA (reference sequence). In DNA form, the CDR3 reads TGCAGTGCCAAGACAGGGAATGCCTACAATGAGCAGTTCTTC. Its protein product is CSAKTGNAYNEQFF.

This clonotype was observed at least ten times. The chain links TRBV6-1 to TRBJ2-1; 8 bases agree with TRBD1. This CDR3 region has 13 residues. Unmatched junction bases numbered 6, after V lost 11 bases and J lost 3 bases. Germline V CDR1 and CDR2: MNHNS, SASEGT. CDR3 region: CASTGTGYNEQFF. The CDR3 DNA is TGTGCCTCGACTGGGACAGGCTACAATGAGCAGTTCTTC.

This clonotype has a count of ten or more. The J gene is TRBJ2-5, the V gene TRBV29-1; D is undetermined. The CDR3 extends over 12 amino acids. Germline assignment: CDR1 SQVTM and CDR2 ANQGSEA. The CDR3 DNA follows: TGCAAAATTTATCGTAGGTGGGAGACCCAGTACTTC. Encoded protein: CKIYRRWETQYF.

There are many counts of this clonotype. The junction shows a germline mismatch at one end, possibly a read error. This chain links TRBV29-1 with TRBJ2-5; a weak D match, TRBD2 (7 bases). Per the germline V gene, CDR1 is SQVTM and CDR2 is ANQGSEA. The CDR3 runs 13 residues. Written as DNA, the CDR3 is TGCAGCGTTGAAGATCAGTTCCGGGGGGCGAACCACTTC. It encodes CSVEDQFRGANHF.

This clonotype was counted ten times or more. The chain uses TRBV12-3 or TRBV12-4 and TRBJ1-3, with 8 bases fitting TRBD1. V lost 6 bases, J lost 2 bases, and 6 bases stayed unmatched. CDR3 length: 15 residues. DNA for the CDR3: TGTGCCAGCAGCCCGACAGGGGCCGCTGGAAACACCATATATTTT. The encoded protein is CASSPTGAAGNTIYF.

V is TRBV5-1 and J is TRBJ2-1; D gene unclear. V was cut by 2 bases and J by 7 bases, with 7 bases left in between. The CDR3 contains 12 residues. Germline lookup yields CDR1 SGHRS and CDR2 YFSETQ. CDR3 protein: CASSLEQNEQFF. The DNA of the CDR3 is TGCGCCAGCAGCTTAGAGCAAAATGAGCAGTTCTTC.

The chain links TRBV20-1 to TRBJ2-3; 11 bases agree with TRBD2. The V segment lost 6 bases and the J segment 5 bases; nucleotides outside the gene matches: 16. There are 17 residues in the CDR3. CDR1 is DFQATT, CDR2 SNEGSKA, per germline (reference sequence). CDR3 DNA sequence: TGCAGTGCGAAAGCCCCCTTCAGTAGCGGGAGGGTAGATACGCAGTATTTT. Its translation is CSAKAPFSSGRVDTQYF.

The table lists this clonotype with many counts. The gene calls are TRBV6-1 and TRBJ2-1, with 10 bases identical to TRBD2. Germline V CDR1 and CDR2: MNHNS, SASEGT. The V gene end was trimmed by 6 bases and the J gene end by 3 bases; junction bases not matched to a gene: 5. This CDR3 region has 15 residues. CDR3 protein: CASRTSGMSYNEQFF. CDR3 sequence (DNA): TGTGCCAGCAGAACTAGCGGGATGAGCTACAATGAGCAGTTCTTC.

In this sample, this clonotype turned up many times. This rearrangement joins TRBV3-1 to TRBJ2-1; tentatively, D is TRBD1 or TRBD2 (6 bases each). The CDR3 is made up of 14 amino acids. From germline, CDR1 is LGHDT and CDR2 YNNKEL (reference sequence). V lost 1 base, J lost 9 bases, and 13 bases lay in between. The CDR3 nucleotides are TGTGCCAGCAGCCAAGTTGGGGGGCCCGGTGAGCAGTTCTTC. It is translated as CASSQVGGPGEQFF.